This TCR beta chain comes out of a study of shared clonotypes between healthy human individuals. All of the donors resided in Nashville, Tennessee, and each was a Caucasian adult. Researchers partitioned CD4+ cells into CD45RA+ naive and CD45RA-negative memory subsets. A word on this clone: The antigen is unknown.

Sequencing used immunoSEQ multiplex PCR; TCRdb keeps in-frame clones, though not all of them. This sample has approximately 980,000 clones, with approximately 80% found just once. Notes on the study in general: The sampled material consisted only of blood, and tissue repertoires are likely to differ.

The clonotype originates from a man aged 18 to 29 in good health. Specimen: memory CD4+ T cells sorted from blood. Stated subset: CD45RA-negative fraction.

As DNA, the CDR3 is TGTGCCAGCAAGGAGGAGGACAGCATGAACACTGAAGCTTTCTTT. Protein product: CASKEEDSMNTEAFF. The rearrangement joins TRBV6-4 to TRBJ1-1, with D maybe TRBD1 (6 bases). The V end lost 7 bases, the J end lost 0 bases, and 15 bases lay between the germline ends. Per germline, CDR1 MRHNA and CDR2 SNTAGT. The CDR3 spans 15 residues.